This record looks at one T cell receptor (beta chain) sequence and its context. No antigen is known for it. Base qualities are not at hand, and no much larger clone is one base apart. Libraries were made using the immunoSEQ multiplex PCR assay. As for how the authors treated the data: A statistical classification framework was developed to diagnose cytomegalovirus status using the catalog of TCR beta chain sequences. TCRdb obtained this table from immuneACCESS and retained in-frame rearrangements with V and J assigned. These tables miss some clones; where compared with another copy, unresolved V genes account for less than half of the shortfall, and the remainder is unexplained. V, J and clone size were drawn from that table, and D and trimming were deduced from the DNA. In all, the sample holds 65,000 to 75,000 clones, and roughly 94% of those were seen once. Of the sample, under 2% falls within the top ten clones.

The data originate from a study of cytomegalovirus exposure and HLA in healthy donors (dated 2017 in TCRdb). Describing the broader study: According to a later analysis, the 120 or so validation repertoires were produced on the same platform as the approximately 610 repertoires of the first cohort. Besides the first cohort of 666 subjects, a separate validation cohort made up of about 120 different subjects was used. The study aimed to test whether signatures of past pathogen exposure could be identified by cataloging public T cell receptors. High-throughput TCR immunosequencing, statistical association of individual TCRs with disease status, and machine learning were combined to predict cytomegalovirus infection status.

From cysteine to phenylalanine, the CDR3 is 13 amino acids long. Kept here is only the CDR3 DNA, which spans 39 bases and is read in frame from base 1. The CDR1 and CDR2 encoded by the germline V gene are SGHTA and FQGTGA. V was cut back by 2 bases and J by 7 bases, leaving a gap of 9 bases between them. Separate from the approximately 700-subject first cohort, the validation cohort of about 110 subjects was the group to which the donors belonged. Paper-wide results and their limitations: A later analysis had no HLA typing for the validation cohort, so co-occurrence there was scored across all 110 or so repertoires. The authors suggested that the approach could potentially be generalized to other disease states and immunological phenotypes. A later analysis found that TCRs clustered in the first cohort also tended to co-occur in the 120 validation repertoires, with just under 95% of cluster scores above 0. In vitro tests confirmed that three of the cytomegalovirus-associated TCR beta chains recognize cytomegalovirus antigens. The classifier was reported to diagnose cytomegalovirus status with high specificity and sensitivity in both the original cohort and the validation cohort. In the study, around 160 TCR beta chains were listed as associated with cytomegalovirus. Most TCR sequences were observed very rarely across donors, whereas some public TCRs were present in many individuals.

This clonotype originated in a man aged 18 to 30 in good health and CMV-seropositive. Sequenced material: PBMCs. The V and J segments used are TRBV7-3 and TRBJ2-1; the D gene is perhaps TRBD2, from 6 matching bases. Here is the DNA: TGTGCCAGCAGCTTAGGTGGGAGGAATGAGCAGTTCTTC. It codes for CASSLGGRNEQFF.